The following is a TCR beta chain sequence with its context. Its antigen is unidentified. With V trimmed by 2 bases and J by 2 bases, 7 bases remained unmatched. The germline V gene has CDR1 SGHRS and CDR2 YFSETQ. The CDR3 runs to 15 residues. This entry comes from a study of shared clonotypes between healthy human individuals. Clones were read by immunoSEQ multiplex PCR, and TCRdb kept only the in-frame ones, dropping some. The sample records 550,000 to 800,000 clones, about 92% being singletons. Study findings and constraints: How much donors shared clonotypes was expected to be affected by sequencing depth. Clonotypes which were not shared had lower generation probabilities than clonotypes that all four donors shared.

The gene calls are TRBV5-1 and TRBJ2-7; TRBD1 agrees at 7 bases. The TCR comes from a man aged 18 to 29 in good health. Some clones in this sample may be carry-over from other donors' samples. The sample comprised memory CD8+ T cells from PBMCs. Noted subset: CD45RO+ cells pooled with CCR7-negative TemRA cells. The CDR3 nucleotides are TGCGCCAGCAGCTTTAGGGACAGCTCTACCTACGAGCAGTACTTC. This sequence encodes CASSFRDSSTYEQYF.